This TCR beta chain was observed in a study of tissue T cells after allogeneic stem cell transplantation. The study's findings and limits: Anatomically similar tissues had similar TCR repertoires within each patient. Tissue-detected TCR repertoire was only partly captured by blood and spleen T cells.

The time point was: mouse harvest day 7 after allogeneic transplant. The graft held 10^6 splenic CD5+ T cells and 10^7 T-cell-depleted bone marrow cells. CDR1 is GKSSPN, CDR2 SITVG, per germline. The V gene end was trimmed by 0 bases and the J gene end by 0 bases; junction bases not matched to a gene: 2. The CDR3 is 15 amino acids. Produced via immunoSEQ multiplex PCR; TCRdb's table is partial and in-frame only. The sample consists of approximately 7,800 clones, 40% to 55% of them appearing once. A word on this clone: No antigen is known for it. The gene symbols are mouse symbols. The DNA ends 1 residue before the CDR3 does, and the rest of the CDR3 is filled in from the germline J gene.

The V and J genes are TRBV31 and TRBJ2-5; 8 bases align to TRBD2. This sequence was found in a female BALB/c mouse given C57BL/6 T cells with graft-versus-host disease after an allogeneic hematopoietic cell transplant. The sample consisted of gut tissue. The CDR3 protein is CAWSLWGGNQDTQYF. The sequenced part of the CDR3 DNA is TGTGCCTGGAGTCTATGGGGGGGGAACCAAGACACCCAGTAC.